The 17 T cell receptor beta chains below all came from one sample that was sequenced in a study of cytomegalovirus exposure and HLA in healthy donors. In the PCR, 60 Vbeta and 13 Jbeta primers were used. Clones were read by immunoSEQ multiplex PCR, and TCRdb kept only the in-frame ones, dropping some. The sample includes about 150,000 clones, roughly 85% of them seen just once. The sequencing input was PBMCs. Every receptor here comes from a male donor in good health and CMV-seronegative.

The chain couples TRBV6-5 to TRBJ1-1; D remains unclear. Germline CDR1 and CDR2: MNHEY and SVGAGI. The CDR3 is 14 amino acids. Trimming removed 5 bases at V and 0 bases at J, with 10 bases between. CDR3 amino acids: CASSEQPMNTEAFF. The CDR3, as DNA: TGTGCCAGCAGTGAACAGCCTATGAACACTGAAGCTTTCTTT.

This chain links TRBV18 with TRBJ2-2; no clear D. The germline CDR1 and CDR2 sequences are KGHSH and LQKENI. The V end was cut by 5 bases, the J end by 5 bases, with 15 bases between. The CDR3 has 15 residues. The CDR3 is CASSAGSGGTGELFF. CDR3 sequence (DNA): TGTGCCAGCTCAGCCGGTTCAGGTGGGACCGGGGAGCTGTTTTTT.

The chain joins TRBV7-9 to TRBJ1-6; 8 positions agree with TRBD1. The CDR3 is made up of 15 amino acids. The junction had 7 bases not matched to a gene; V was cut back by 3 bases and J by 9 bases. Germline lookup yields CDR1 SEHNR and CDR2 FQNEAQ (reference sequence). In DNA, the CDR3 is TGTGCCAGCAGCTTCGACAGGGGTGGACGTTCACCCCTCCACTTT. Amino acids: CASSFDRGGRSPLHF.

The chain links TRBV13 to TRBJ2-3; 7 bases align to TRBD2. The CDR3 consists of 18 residues. The V segment lost 5 bases and the J segment 0 bases; nucleotides outside the gene matches: 14. The germline V gene has CDR1 PRHDT and CDR2 FYEKMQ (reference sequence). The CDR3 DNA follows: TGTGCCAGCAGCCACCGGCTAGCGGTGACATCTAGCACAGATACGCAGTATTTT. Translating gives CASSHRLAVTSSTDTQYF.

The V call is TRBV7-9, the J call TRBJ1-1, with 10 bases matching TRBD1. The V segment lost 6 bases and the J segment 3 bases; nucleotides outside the gene matches: 4. Looked up from germline, CDR1 is SEHNR and CDR2 is FQNEAQ (reference sequence). The CDR3 has 14 residues. The CDR3 nucleotides are TGTGCCAGCAGTCCCGGGACAGGGGACACTGAAGCTTTCTTT. Amino acid sequence: CASSPGTGDTEAFF.

This chain joins TRBV14 and TRBJ2-1; 10 nucleotides match TRBD2. This CDR3 comprises 20 residues. Trimming at V came to 1 base and at J to 0 bases, leaving 12 bases not matched to a gene. Germline loops: CDR1 SGHDN, CDR2 FVKESK. This CDR3 reads CASSQVPGLAYKSSYNEQFF. For the CDR3, the DNA is TGTGCCAGCAGCCAAGTACCGGGACTAGCGTACAAGAGCTCCTACAATGAGCAGTTCTTC. Filled out from reference TRBV14 and TRBJ2-1, the complete variable domain reads EAGVTQFPSHSVIEKGQTVTLRCDPISGHDNLYWYRRVMGKEIKFLLHFVKESKQDESGMPNNRFLAERTGGTYSTLKVQPAELEDSGVYFCASSQVPGLAYKSSYNEQFFGPGTRLTVL.

This clone was detected only a few times. The V gene is TRBV9, the J gene TRBJ1-6; 7 bases align to TRBD1. Trimming at V came to 0 bases and at J to 7 bases, leaving 4 bases not matched to a gene. Germline V lookup: CDR1 SGDLS, CDR2 YYNGEE. CDR3 size: 15 residues. DNA of the CDR3: TGTGCCAGCAGCGTAGGGGCAGGGGGGAATTCACCCCTCCACTTT. Amino acids: CASSVGAGGNSPLHF.

The CDR3 nucleotides read TGCGCCAGCAGCTTGCTGGCTAGCGGATACTACGAGCAGTACTTC. Protein sequence: CASSLLASGYYEQYF. J is TRBJ2-7 and V is TRBV5-1, with 7 bases fitting TRBD2. Trimming cost V 1 base and J 3 bases; bases outside gene matches: 7. The germline V gene encodes CDR1 SGHRS and CDR2 YFSETQ. This CDR3 comprises 15 residues.

CDR3 sequence reads: CASSSGQTNTEAFF. The CDR3 nucleotides are TGTGCCAGCAGTTCGGGACAGACGAACACTGAAGCTTTCTTT. The rearrangement links TRBV27 to TRBJ1-1; TRBD1 aligns across 7 bases. With 4 bases clipped from V and 1 base from J, the junction kept 3 bases outside the gene matches. This CDR3 is 14 amino acids long. CDR1 and CDR2 (germline): MNHEY, SMNVEV (reference sequence).

The chain links TRBV7-3 to TRBJ2-3, with TRBD1 identical over 9 bases. Unmatched junction bases numbered 10, after V lost 7 bases and J lost 2 bases. CDR1 and CDR2 from the germline V gene are SGHTA and FQGTGA. The CDR3 covers 16 residues. The CDR3 DNA sequence: TGTGCCAGCAAATTCCGGGACAGGGTTATCACAGATACGCAGTATTTT. Encoded protein: CASKFRDRVITDTQYF. The full variable domain, in which reference TRBV7-3 and TRBJ2-3 provide the parts outside the CDR3, is GAGVSQTPSNKVTEKGKYVELRCDPISGHTALYWYRQSLGQGPEFLIYFQGTGAADDSGLPNDRFFAVRPEGSVSTLKIQRTERGDSAVYLCASKFRDRVITDTQYFGPGTRLTVL.

The gene calls are TRBV18 and TRBJ2-7; TRBD1 matches at 10 bases. V gave up 6 bases and J gave up 6 bases; unmatched junction bases: 8. This CDR3 contains 14 residues. The V gene's germline CDR1 is KGHSH and CDR2 LQKENI. CDR3 bases: TGTGCCAGCTCGAACCGGGACAGGGGTCCCGAGCAGTACTTC. Residues: CASSNRDRGPEQYF.

The rearrangement links TRBV5-6 to TRBJ1-2; D unresolved. The germline V gene encodes CDR1 SGHDT and CDR2 YYEEEE. Trimming left V 5 bases short and J 1 base short, with 9 bases between. The CDR3 contains 13 residues. The CDR3 DNA sequence: TGTGCCAGCAGATTTCGGGATAACTATGGCTACACCTTC. The encoded protein is CASRFRDNYGYTF.

This chain links TRBV9 with TRBJ2-3; 7 positions agree with TRBD2. This CDR3 is 15 amino acids long. V lost 3 bases to trimming and J lost 3 bases; unmatched junction nucleotides: 7. Germline V CDR1 and CDR2: SGDLS, YYNGEE. The CDR3 spells CASSAPRTRTDTQYF. CDR3 nucleotides: TGTGCCAGCAGCGCGCCCCGGACTAGGACAGATACGCAGTATTTT.

This sequence joins TRBV27 and TRBJ2-1; 7 bases agree with TRBD2. The germline gives CDR1 MNHEY, CDR2 SMNVEV (reference sequence). The trim removed 3 bases at V and 3 bases at J, leaving 5 bases unmatched. The length of the CDR3 is 15 residues. CDR3 region: CASSLGSGVYNEQFF. In nucleotides, the CDR3 is TGTGCCAGCAGTTTGGGCAGCGGGGTCTACAATGAGCAGTTCTTC.

This clone was recorded only once. This chain uses TRBV2 with TRBJ2-1; the D is unclear. V was trimmed by 6 bases and J by 1 base, leaving 7 bases between them. CDR1 is SNHLY and CDR2 is FYNNEI in the germline V gene. This CDR3 has 13 amino acids. CDR3 protein: CASRVESYNEQFF. The CDR3, as DNA: TGTGCCAGCAGGGTGGAGTCCTACAATGAGCAGTTCTTC.

This chain uses TRBV19 with TRBJ2-5, with D possibly matching TRBD1 (5 bases). The V gene lost 4 bases and the J gene lost 2 bases, with 8 bases spanning the gap. The CDR3 consists of 13 residues. Germline lookup yields CDR1 LNHDA and CDR2 SQIVND (reference sequence). CDR3 loop: CASSNQGQETQYF. The CDR3 nucleotides are TGTGCCAGTAGTAACCAGGGACAAGAGACCCAGTACTTC. Full variable domain (remainder filled in from reference TRBV19 and TRBJ2-5): DGGITQSPKYLFRKEGQNVTLSCEQNLNHDAMYWYRQDPGQGLRLIYYSQIVNDFQKGDIAEGYSVSREKKESFPLTVTSAQKNPTAFYLCASSNQGQETQYFGPGTRLLVL.

The rearrangement uses TRBV5-4 and TRBJ2-7; 9 positions agree with TRBD1. CDR1 SGHNT and CDR2 YYREEE come from the germline V gene (reference sequence). This CDR3 contains 15 residues. After removal of 4 bases from V and 0 bases from J, the junction contained 5 bases not matched to a gene. The CDR3 here is CASSRGTGSSYEQYF. CDR3 bases: TGTGCCAGCAGCCGGGGGACAGGGAGCTCCTACGAGCAGTACTTC.